Presented here are 32 T cell receptor beta chains from one specimen sequenced in a study of T cells in Graves' hyperthyroidism and ophthalmopathy. Amplified TCR beta CDR3 regions came from RNA transcripts. The primer set for the first-round RT-PCR of the TCR CDR3 was HTBI. TCRdb reprocessed the multiplex PCR reads with MiXCR, giving one entry per CDR3 protein. The data contain around 540,000 distinct CDR3 sequences, around 45% of them seen just once; the ten biggest clones take up 6.5% to 9%. Sequenced sample: peripheral blood or thyroid tissue (not recorded which). The receptor source for this set is a woman under 30 with Graves' hyperthyroidism.

In the case of this clonotype: A read error may explain this, as a much larger clone is one base away. This is likely a read error, given that the CDR3 carries no conserved phenylalanine or tryptophan at its end. This chain links TRBV4-2 with TRBJ1-2, with TRBD1 matching over 8 bases. CDR1 LGHNA and CDR2 YNFKEQ come from the germline V gene. This CDR3 contains 14 residues. V lost 4 bases to trimming and J lost 4 bases; unmatched junction nucleotides: 5. CDR3 region: CASSPRTGGYGYTS. CDR3 nucleotide sequence: TGTGCCAGCAGCCCCAGAACAGGGGGCTATGGCTACACCTCC.

This clonotype appeared many times. CDR3 protein: CASSHEGGGGYGYTF. In nucleotides, the CDR3 is TGCGCCAGCAGCCACGAGGGTGGAGGGGGCTATGGCTACACCTTC. The rearrangement uses TRBV4-1 and TRBJ1-2, with D possibly matching TRBD1 (6 bases). Germline V CDR1 and CDR2: MGHRA, YSYEKL. V dropped 3 bases and J dropped 4 bases, with 15 bases sitting between them. The CDR3 totals 15 residues.

This clonotype has a single count. J is TRBJ1-1 and V is TRBV25-1; D is ambiguous. The CDR3 covers 13 residues. Germline V gene lookup returns CDR1 MGHDK and CDR2 SYGVNS. The CDR3 sequence: CARDVTLNTEAFF. As DNA, the CDR3 is TGTGCTAGAGATGTTACCTTGAACACTGAAGCTTTCTTT. The complete variable domain, with remaining parts taken from reference TRBV25-1 and TRBJ1-1, reads EADIYQTPRYLVIGTGKKITLECSQTMGHDKMYWYQQDPGMELHLIHYSYGVNSTEKGDLSSESTVSRIRTEHFPLTLESARPSHTSQYLCARDVTLNTEAFFGQGTRLTVV.

This clonotype appeared once. At one boundary the junction diverges from the germline segment, which might be a read error. The chain joins TRBV19 to TRBJ1-5; no definite D call. CDR1 is LNHDA and CDR2 is SQIVND in the germline V gene (reference sequence). The CDR3 is 13 residues long. CDR3 residues: CASSAGVNRPQHF. CDR3 DNA sequence: TGTGCCAGTAGTGCAGGCGTCAATCGGCCCCAGCATTTT.

In its sample, this clonotype was seen a few times. The chain links TRBV13 to TRBJ2-7; D not certain. Germline CDR1 PRHDT, CDR2 FYEKMQ (reference sequence). This CDR3 comprises 15 residues. The germline V and J ends were trimmed by 0 bases and 4 bases, with 13 bases remaining between them. The CDR3 DNA reads TGTGCCAGCAGCTTAGGGACTTTAGCCGCTTACGAGCAGTACTTC. This codes for CASSLGTLAAYEQYF.

In this sample, this clonotype turned up many times. V usage is TRBV2 and J usage is TRBJ2-2; D is ambiguous. The V end was cut by 7 bases, the J end by 0 bases, with 12 bases between. In germline, CDR1 is SNHLY, CDR2 FYNNEI. The CDR3 is 15 residues long. The CDR3 reads CASNQAPPNTGELFF. CDR3 nucleotides: TGTGCCAGCAACCAGGCGCCCCCGAACACCGGGGAGCTGTTTTTT.

The chain uses TRBV19 and TRBJ1-3; D possibly corresponds to TRBD1 (5 bases). Germline V gene data show CDR1 as LNHDA and CDR2 as SQIVND (reference sequence). The CDR3 sequence is 15 residues long. V lost 0 bases and J 4 bases, leaving 10 bases between the germline ends. The DNA for the CDR3 is TGTGCCAGTAGTATAGACGGGGCGCGGGGAAACACCATATATTTT. As protein: CASSIDGARGNTIYF.

This clonotype has more than one count but fewer than ten. This sequence joins TRBV7-2 and TRBJ1-1, with no clear D. This CDR3 spans 15 amino acids. Trimming took 8 bases from V and 1 from J, leaving 17 bases between them. Per germline, CDR1 SGHTA and CDR2 FQGNSA. The DNA of the CDR3 is TGTGCCAGCGATAAAACCGCAGAGACGAACACTGAAGCTTTCTTT. Protein: CASDKTAETNTEAFF. The whole variable domain, remainder taken from reference TRBV7-2 and TRBJ1-1, is GAGVSQSPSNKVTEKGKDVELRCDPISGHTALYWYRQSLGQGLEFLIYFQGNSAPDKSGLPSDRFSAERTGGSVSTLTIQRTQQEDSAVYLCASDKTAETNTEAFFGQGTRLTVV.

This clonotype was picked up many times. The genes are TRBV2 and TRBJ2-5; TRBD1 is a possible D gene (5 bases). The CDR3 length is 15 residues. Per germline, CDR1 SNHLY and CDR2 FYNNEI. The ends were cut back, 7 bases at V and 5 bases at J, with 20 bases in the middle. The CDR3 coding sequence is TGTGCCAGCAACATCTTGACAGAGACTCGCGAGACCCAGTACTTC. It is translated as CASNILTETRETQYF. Based on the CDR3 plus reference TRBV2 and TRBJ2-5, the full variable domain is EPEVTQTPSHQVTQMGQEVILRCVPISNHLYFYWYRQILGQKVEFLVSFYNNEISEKSEIFDDQFSVERPDGSNFTLKIRSTKLEDSAMYFCASNILTETRETQYFGPGTRLLVL.

The rearrangement links TRBV7-8 to TRBJ2-7, with D possibly TRBD1 on 5 matching bases. CDR3 length: 14 amino acids. Trimming took 3 bases from V and 2 from J, leaving 11 bases between them. Germline CDR1 SGHVS, CDR2 FQNEAQ. DNA of the CDR3: TGTGCCAGCAGCTTGCAGGGTACGACCTACGAGCAGTACTTC. It translates to CASSLQGTTYEQYF.

The genes are TRBV10-3 and TRBJ2-2, with unresolved D. Germline values: CDR1 ENHRY, CDR2 SYGVKD. Trimming pared 10 bases from V and 3 bases from J, leaving 18 bases between. The CDR3 runs 15 residues. In DNA form, the CDR3 reads TGTGCCAGCAGCCCCAGGATGGGCTACACCGGGGAGCTGTTTTTT. It yields the protein CASSPRMGYTGELFF.

This chain joins TRBV7-9 and TRBJ2-7, with TRBD2 matching over 10 bases. V lost 5 bases, J lost 7 bases, and 14 bases stayed unmatched. Germline lookup yields CDR1 SEHNR and CDR2 FQNEAQ (reference sequence). The CDR3 loop spans 16 amino acids. The chain's CDR3 is CASSQVGLAGEDEQYF. CDR3 DNA: TGTGCCAGCAGCCAAGTTGGCCTAGCGGGAGAGGATGAGCAGTACTTC.

Note on this clonotype: A read error may be the cause here, since a much bigger clone is one base away. The V gene is TRBV20-1, the J gene TRBJ2-7, with TRBD2 matching over 7 bases. Germline V gene lookup returns CDR1 DFQATT and CDR2 SNEGSKA (reference sequence). This CDR3 is 12 amino acids long. This CDR3 is CSAWDYSYERYF. The DNA for the CDR3 is TGCAGTGCTTGGGACTACTCCTACGAGCGGTACTTC.

This sequence joins TRBV7-3 and TRBJ2-7; D gene unclear. CDR3 length: 15 residues. V lost 5 bases and J lost 6, with 20 bases in between. Germline CDR1 reads SGHTA; CDR2 reads FQGTGA. DNA for the CDR3: TGTGCCAGCAGCATTGACACCGGTCTCTACTCCGAGCAGTACTTC. Its protein is CASSIDTGLYSEQYF.

This clonotype was observed a single time. The J gene is TRBJ2-5, the V gene TRBV29-1; a weak D match, TRBD2 (5 bases). V was clipped by 8 bases and J by 3 bases, with 16 bases between them. The CDR3 spans 13 residues. The V gene's germline CDR1 is SQVTM and CDR2 ANQGSEA. Here the CDR3 reads CSSPDRGKETQYF. The DNA for the CDR3 is TGCAGCAGCCCGGATCGGGGAAAAGAGACCCAGTACTTC.

In DNA, the CDR3 is TGTGCCAGCAGCGTTTCAGGGGTGTCAGGGGGAGGCTACACCTTC. Translation: CASSVSGVSGGGYTF. The chain combines TRBV25-1 with TRBJ1-2; 7 nucleotides line up with TRBD1. With V trimmed by 6 bases and J by 8 bases, 15 bases remained unmatched. CDR3 length equals 15 residues. CDR1 MGHDK and CDR2 SYGVNS come from the germline V gene.

V usage is TRBV29-1 and J usage is TRBJ1-2; TRBD1 aligns across 9 bases. After removal of 8 bases from V and 2 bases from J, the junction contained 9 bases not matched to a gene. CDR3 length: 14 amino acids. The V gene's germline CDR1 is SQVTM and CDR2 ANQGSEA. In DNA, the CDR3 is TGCAGCAGTACCCGGACAGGGGCGAACTATGGCTACACCTTC. Protein product: CSSTRTGANYGYTF.

This clonotype was found many times. The V call is TRBV29-1, the J call TRBJ1-1, with 7 positions matching TRBD1. With V trimmed by 3 bases and J by 5 bases, 6 bases remained unmatched. Germline CDR1 SQVTM, CDR2 ANQGSEA. CDR3 length equals 13 residues. CDR3 amino acids: CSVDRQGWTEAFF. The CDR3 coding sequence is TGCAGCGTTGACCGACAGGGTTGGACTGAAGCTTTCTTT.

The V call is TRBV6-5, the J call TRBJ2-7; D is unresolved. Germline V gives CDR1 MNHEY, CDR2 SVGAGI. With 7 bases removed from V and 0 bases from J, the gap between germline ends came to 10 bases. The CDR3 contains 13 residues. CDR3 nucleotide sequence: TGTGCCAGCACGACTTGGAGCTCCTACGAGCAGTACTTC. The encoded protein is CASTTWSSYEQYF.

As regards this clonotype: A much more abundant neighbour one base away suggests this may be a read error. The chain is built from TRBV2 and TRBJ2-5; 14 nucleotides align to TRBD2. The CDR3 is made up of 15 amino acids. Germline trimming cut 11 bases from V and 8 bases from J; bases unmatched to any gene: 13. CDR1 is SNHLY, CDR2 FYNNEI, per germline. In nucleotides, the CDR3 is TGTGCCGCCTCCATGGGACTAGCGGGAGAGGACACCCAGTACTTC. This translates into CAASMGLAGEDTQYF.

The V and J genes are TRBV7-3 and TRBJ2-7; possible D gene TRBD2, 5 bases. The ends were cut back, 5 bases at V and 2 bases at J, with 19 bases in the middle. Germline V gene lookup returns CDR1 SGHTA and CDR2 FQGTGA. The CDR3 sequence is 16 residues long. CDR3 loop: CASSLRENRGPYEQYF. The CDR3 DNA sequence: TGTGCCAGCAGCCTAAGGGAAAACAGAGGGCCCTACGAGCAGTACTTC.

In the case of this clonotype: Its ends do not fully match the called genes, so a read error is possible. The V call is TRBV25-1, the J call TRBJ2-2; D unclear. Germline V gene lookup returns CDR1 MGHDK and CDR2 SYGVNS. The CDR3 spans 14 residues. CDR3 in amino acids: CASEDPANTGELFF. DNA for the CDR3: TGCGCCAGCGAGGACCCTGCGAACACCGGGGAGCTGTTTTTT.

The CDR3: CASSIRTGTSNQPQHF. The CDR3 DNA sequence: TGTGCCAGTAGTATCCGGACAGGCACTAGCAATCAGCCCCAGCATTTT. The chain recombines TRBV19 with TRBJ1-5, with TRBD1 matching 7 bases. Germline CDR1 and CDR2: LNHDA and SQIVND (reference sequence). J gave up 0 bases and V 3 bases, and 5 bases lay outside the gene matches. The CDR3 is 16 amino acids.

A note on this clonotype: This may be a read error, as it is one base from a much larger clone. The chain carries TRBV10-3 and TRBJ1-5; a possible D gene is TRBD1 (5 bases). The CDR3 has 14 amino acids. Trimming stripped 3 bases from V and 8 bases from J, with 14 bases between. The V gene's germline CDR1 is ENHRY and CDR2 SYGVKD. The CDR3 sequence is CAISEEPGLEPQHF. The CDR3 nucleotides read TGTGCCATCAGTGAAGAGCCAGGGCTCGAGCCCCAGCATTTT.

This clonotype has a count of ten or more. The chain employs TRBV29-1 and TRBJ2-7; 8 nucleotides agree with TRBD1. Germline lookup yields CDR1 SQVTM and CDR2 ANQGSEA. Trimming cost V 6 bases and J 4 bases; bases outside gene matches: 8. The length of the CDR3 is 13 residues. The CDR3 reads CSVLGTGFYEQYF. DNA of the CDR3: TGCAGCGTCCTCGGGACAGGATTTTACGAGCAGTACTTC.

V gene TRBV7-2 combines with J gene TRBJ2-7, with a weak D call TRBD2 (6 bases). V lost 4 bases to trimming and J lost 2 bases, with 12 bases between them. Germline V gene lookup returns CDR1 SGHTA and CDR2 FQGNSA. The length of the CDR3 is 14 residues. Here the CDR3 reads CASSSYSGTYEQYF. CDR3 in DNA: TGTGCCAGCAGCTCATATAGCGGCACCTACGAGCAGTACTTC. The variable domain in full, completed from reference TRBV7-2 and TRBJ2-7, reads GAGVSQSPSNKVTEKGKDVELRCDPISGHTALYWYRQSLGQGLEFLIYFQGNSAPDKSGLPSDRFSAERTGGSVSTLTIQRTQQEDSAVYLCASSSYSGTYEQYFGPGTRLTVT.

The DNA of the CDR3 is TGTGCCACCAGCAGAGATGGGGCAGTGGACTATGGCTACACCTTC. Amino acid sequence: CATSRDGAVDYGYTF. This rearrangement joins TRBV15 to TRBJ1-2, with D possibly matching TRBD1 (5 bases). Trimming took 0 bases from V and 3 from J, leaving 11 bases between them. CDR1 is LNHNV, CDR2 YYDKDF, per germline (reference sequence). There are 15 residues in the CDR3.

This clonotype was recorded at least ten times. The chain links TRBV2 to TRBJ1-6; 8 bases fit TRBD1. The CDR3 is made up of 15 amino acids. Germline V lookup: CDR1 SNHLY, CDR2 FYNNEI. The junction had 4 bases not matched to a gene; V was cut back by 3 bases and J by 6 bases. This CDR3 is CASSEGQGANSPLHF. CDR3 DNA: TGTGCCAGCAGTGAGGGGCAGGGGGCTAATTCACCCCTCCACTTT.

The chain employs TRBV7-9 and TRBJ2-5; 13 positions agree with TRBD2. Germline V gene sequence: CDR1 SEHNR, CDR2 FQNEAQ (reference sequence). V was pared by 0 bases and J by 2 bases, with 12 bases of the junction left unmatched. This CDR3 contains 20 residues. The CDR3 DNA reads TGTGCCAGCAGCTTAGCGTGGACTAGCGGGAGAGGGAGTCGGCAAGAGACCCAGTACTTC. Its protein is CASSLAWTSGRGSRQETQYF.

This clonotype was recorded a few times. The chain employs TRBV2 and TRBJ1-2, with TRBD1 matching over 9 bases. Germline CDR1 and CDR2: SNHLY and FYNNEI. The CDR3 is 14 residues long. Trimming at V came to 6 bases and at J to 7 bases, leaving 9 bases not matched to a gene. The CDR3 sequence: CASSLQGAVGGYTF. In nucleotides, the CDR3 is TGTGCCAGCAGCTTACAGGGGGCTGTGGGTGGCTACACCTTC.

This rearrangement joins TRBV4-1 to TRBJ2-7, with 9 bases lining up with TRBD1. V shed 3 bases, J shed 6 bases, and the junction held 3 bases outside the gene matches. The length of the CDR3 is 13 residues. Germline CDR1 is MGHRA and CDR2 is YSYEKL. CDR3 region: CASSHATGGEQYF. The CDR3 nucleotides are TGCGCCAGCAGCCATGCGACAGGGGGCGAGCAGTACTTC.

V and J are TRBV2 and TRBJ2-5; 7 positions match TRBD2. The CDR3 runs 15 residues. Germline CDR1 and CDR2: SNHLY and FYNNEI. V lost 6 bases, J lost 5 bases, and 12 bases stayed unmatched. The DNA of the CDR3 is TGTGCCAGCAGACCTCCTAGCGGTTCCAAGGAGACCCAGTACTTC. This sequence encodes CASRPPSGSKETQYF.